The 27 T cell receptor beta chains below were found in one sample sequenced in a study of blood T cells in healthy people across ages (dated by TCRdb to the mid-2010s). The protocol used for the library was 5' RACE. The sequencing machine was an Illumina HiSeq 2500. A second about 7 to 11 cycle PCR used a sample-barcoded 5' primer and a J-beta primer mix. TCRdb took the public reads, trimmed them with fastp at Q25, ran MiXCR for clone calling and kept in-frame beta chains. Merged by CDR3 protein, the rows form single entries marked with the most common genes and DNA. Across this sample there are approximately 850,000 distinct CDR3 sequences, with roughly 60% seen only once. The ten biggest clones cover 22% of the sample. The material sequenced was blood. These receptors all come from a man aged 25-40 years in good health.

The chain employs TRBV4-3 and TRBJ2-2, with no clear D. CDR3 length: 15 amino acids. Germline V gives CDR1 LGHNA, CDR2 YSLEER. Trimming left V 1 base short and J 5 bases short, with 11 bases between. CDR3 residues: CASSQVRYLTGELFF. CDR3 bases: TGCGCCAGCAGCCAAGTTCGGTACTTGACCGGGGAGCTGTTTTTT.

This chain uses TRBV6-6 with TRBJ2-1; TRBD2 is a possible D gene (6 bases). Trimming removed 6 bases from V and 4 bases from J, with 10 bases in between. CDR3 length: 13 residues. Germline-derived CDR1 and CDR2 are MNHNY and SVGAGI (reference sequence). DNA for the CDR3: TGTGCCAGCAGGACCGGGACTTACAATGAGCAGTTCTTC. Translation: CASRTGTYNEQFF.

The V gene is TRBV27, the J gene TRBJ2-1; 7 bases fit TRBD2. Germline CDR1 reads MNHEY; CDR2 reads SMNVEV (reference sequence). This CDR3 is 17 amino acids long. V was clipped by 6 bases and J by 6 bases; unmatched bases: 17. In DNA, the CDR3 is TGTGCCAGCAGCACCGACGTCGGCGGGAGTACGGTCAATGAGCAGTTCTTC. Protein: CASSTDVGGSTVNEQFF.

The chain recombines TRBV6-2 or TRBV6-3 with TRBJ1-1; a weak D match, TRBD1 (5 bases). CDR3 size: 15 residues. V was clipped by 7 bases and J by 0 bases, with 15 bases between them. Germline CDR1 reads MNHEY; CDR2 reads SVGEGT. The CDR3, as DNA: TGTGCCAGCACCCACAGAGGGGTCATGAACACTGAAGCTTTCTTT. Amino acids: CASTHRGVMNTEAFF.

The rearrangement links TRBV20-1 to TRBJ2-7; 8 bases match TRBD2. Looked up from germline, CDR1 is DFQATT and CDR2 is SNEGSKA (reference sequence). CDR3 length equals 19 residues. J lost 6 bases, V lost 2 bases, and 24 bases had no gene match. CDR3 amino acids: CSARSPKTSGGLHFSEQYF. The DNA for the CDR3 is TGCAGTGCTAGAAGCCCAAAGACGTCGGGAGGGCTACATTTCTCCGAGCAGTACTTC.

V is TRBV30 and J is TRBJ1-2; 7 positions agree with TRBD1. The junction had 6 bases not matched to a gene; V was cut back by 3 bases and J by 5 bases. Germline assignment: CDR1 GTSNPN and CDR2 SVGIG (reference sequence). The CDR3 is 13 amino acids. The CDR3 loop reads CAWRPTGTYGYTF. CDR3 sequence (DNA): TGTGCCTGGAGACCGACAGGGACATATGGCTACACCTTC.

This chain connects TRBV27 to TRBJ2-5; D uncertain. Trimming took off 1 base at V and 3 bases at J, with 12 bases between the two ends. Germline CDR1 MNHEY, CDR2 SMNVEV (reference sequence). The CDR3 runs 15 residues. This CDR3 is CASSLLGGREETQYF. In DNA, the CDR3 is TGTGCCAGCAGTTTATTGGGTGGACGTGAAGAGACCCAGTACTTC.

A few counts support this clonotype. The V and J genes are TRBV9 and TRBJ2-1, with 12 bases identical to TRBD1. V lost 2 bases to trimming and J lost 8 bases; unmatched junction nucleotides: 8. The CDR3 sequence is 16 residues long. Germline V lookup: CDR1 SGDLS, CDR2 YYNGEE. CDR3 coding DNA: TGTGCCAGCAGCGTTTCTCTCGGGACAGGGGGCTATGAGCAGTTCTTC. Its protein is CASSVSLGTGGYEQFF.

The chain couples TRBV12-3 or TRBV12-4 to TRBJ2-4; D is perhaps TRBD1 (6 bases). This CDR3 is 14 amino acids long. V shed 5 bases and J shed 6 bases, with 14 bases lying between them. The CDR3 DNA is TGTGCCAGCAGTGTCAGGGGTGAGGGAAACATTCAGTACTTC. It specifies CASSVRGEGNIQYF.

V gene TRBV29-1 combines with J gene TRBJ1-2; tentatively, D is TRBD1 (5 bases). Germline V gene data show CDR1 as SQVTM and CDR2 as ANQGSEA. The CDR3 extends over 12 amino acids. V lost 3 bases, J lost 8 bases, and 13 bases lay in between. This CDR3 reads CSVDGGMTGYTF. CDR3 DNA: TGCAGCGTTGACGGGGGAATGACGGGCTACACCTTC.

In its sample, this clonotype was seen a few times. The chain joins TRBV12-3 or TRBV12-4 to TRBJ1-5; D possibly corresponds to TRBD1 (5 bases). The CDR3 covers 16 residues. V lost 5 bases and J lost 4, with 18 bases in between. The CDR3 DNA is TGTGCCAGCAGTCGTAGAACAGGTTTGGGGAATCAGCCCCAGCATTTT. This codes for CASSRRTGLGNQPQHF.

This clonotype was counted ten times or more. The chain uses TRBV20-1 and TRBJ2-6; D gene ambiguous. Trimming pared 3 bases from V and 0 bases from J, leaving 3 bases between. This CDR3 is 13 amino acids long. Germline CDR1 and CDR2: DFQATT and SNEGSKA (reference sequence). The CDR3 spells CSARGSGANVLTF. As DNA, the CDR3 is TGCAGTGCTAGGGGCTCTGGGGCCAACGTCCTGACTTTC.

As regards this clonotype: Its ends do not fully match the called genes, so a read error is possible. The J gene is TRBJ2-1, the V gene TRBV4-3; D perhaps matches TRBD2 (6 bases). Germline V CDR1 and CDR2: LGHNA, YSLEER. The CDR3 is 16 amino acids. The CDR3 nucleotides read TGCGCCAGTAGCCAAGATCCTCAGACTAGACGGTATGAGCAGTTCTTC. This encodes CASSQDPQTRRYEQFF.

This chain links TRBV25-1 with TRBJ2-5; the D is unclear. In germline, CDR1 is MGHDK, CDR2 SYGVNS. V shed 5 bases and J shed 4 bases, with 11 bases lying between them. The CDR3 totals 13 residues. CDR3 nucleotides: TGTGCCAGCAGTCCCGACGATCGAGAGACCCAGTACTTC. Protein product: CASSPDDRETQYF.

The V gene is TRBV12-3 or TRBV12-4, the J gene TRBJ1-2; tentatively, D is TRBD1 (5 bases). The CDR3 spans 13 residues. Trimming stripped 6 bases from V and 4 bases from J, with 12 bases between. The CDR3 DNA reads as TGTGCCAGCAGCGACGTGGGGACCTATGGCTACACCTTC. Its translation is CASSDVGTYGYTF.

This sequence joins TRBV6-2 or TRBV6-3 and TRBJ2-5; 12 bases map to TRBD2. This CDR3 is built from 15 residues. V shed 7 bases and J 4 bases; nucleotides not matched to a gene: 7. Per germline, CDR1 MNHEY and CDR2 SVGEGT. CDR3 sequence (DNA): TGTGCCAGCATCCAACTAGCGGGAGGACCAGAGACCCAGTACTTC. Translated: CASIQLAGGPETQYF.

J is TRBJ1-2 and V is TRBV7-2; the D gene is possibly TRBD1 (5 bases). Germline V gives CDR1 SGHTA, CDR2 FQGNSA. V was trimmed by 1 base and J by 6 bases, leaving 12 bases between them. The CDR3 loop spans 14 amino acids. In DNA form, the CDR3 reads TGTGCCAGCAGCTTAGGGCCCTCGGGGGATGGCTACACCTTC. This gives the protein CASSLGPSGDGYTF.

This sequence joins TRBV11-2 and TRBJ2-1; 9 bases are a match to TRBD1. Germline V gene data show CDR1 as SGHAT and CDR2 as FQNNGV. The V segment lost 5 bases and the J segment 4 bases; nucleotides outside the gene matches: 9. The CDR3 has 16 residues. This CDR3 is CASSPSGTGNYNEQFF. CDR3 DNA sequence: TGTGCCAGCAGCCCTAGTGGGACAGGGAATTACAATGAGCAGTTCTTC.

The chain carries TRBV20-1 and TRBJ2-3, with D possibly matching TRBD2 (6 bases). The V end was cut by 4 bases, the J end by 1 base, with 12 bases between. The CDR3 totals 14 residues. Per germline, CDR1 DFQATT and CDR2 SNEGSKA (reference sequence). CDR3 nucleotide sequence: TGCAGTGCTACGGAGGGAGTCGGCACAGATACGCAGTATTTT. It encodes CSATEGVGTDTQYF.

This sequence joins TRBV10-3 and TRBJ2-5; 11 bases agree with TRBD2. V shed 3 bases and J 10 bases; nucleotides not matched to a gene: 7. Germline lookup yields CDR1 ENHRY and CDR2 SYGVKD. CDR3 length equals 14 residues. CDR3 bases: TGTGCCATCAGTGACGGGACTAGCGGCTCCAACCAGTACTTC. It translates to CAISDGTSGSNQYF.

V is TRBV29-1 and J is TRBJ2-1; tentatively, D is TRBD1 or TRBD2 (5 bases each). CDR3 length: 13 amino acids. Germline-derived CDR1 and CDR2 are SQVTM and ANQGSEA. V lost 8 bases, J lost 5 bases, and 16 bases lay in between. CDR3 sequence (DNA): TGCAGCACCCGGGACGGTAGAAACAATGAGCAGTTCTTC. It yields the protein CSTRDGRNNEQFF.

This clonotype was counted between two and nine times. The chain links TRBV3-1 to TRBJ2-5; 7 bases line up with TRBD1. The CDR3 loop spans 14 amino acids. The J segment lost 5 bases and the V segment lost 1 base, leaving 4 bases of the junction unmatched. Per germline, CDR1 LGHDT and CDR2 YNNKEL (reference sequence). CDR3 sequence: CASSQAGGSETQYF. The CDR3 DNA reads as TGTGCCAGCAGCCAAGCAGGGGGTTCGGAGACCCAGTACTTC.

The chain carries TRBV6-1 and TRBJ1-2; weak D call: TRBD1 (5 bases). Trimming left V 3 bases short and J 4 bases short, with 12 bases between. The CDR3 loop spans 14 amino acids. Germline values: CDR1 MNHNS, CDR2 SASEGT. The CDR3 sequence: CASSEGGSTYGYTF. The CDR3 nucleotides are TGTGCCAGCAGTGAGGGGGGGTCCACCTATGGCTACACCTTC.

There are a few counts of this clonotype. CDR3 in DNA: TGTGCCAGCAGCTCGGACGTGTGGGGTGAAAAACTGTTTTTT. Its protein is CASSSDVWGEKLFF. The chain carries TRBV6-5 and TRBJ1-4; D is uncertain. Trimming shortened V by 6 bases and J by 7 bases, and 15 bases separated the two germline ends. Looked up from germline, CDR1 is MNHEY and CDR2 is SVGAGI. The CDR3 spans 14 residues.

V usage is TRBV5-1 and J usage is TRBJ2-3, with D possibly matching TRBD1 (6 bases). CDR1 SGHRS and CDR2 YFSETQ come from the germline V gene. Trimming took 4 bases from V and 0 from J, leaving 12 bases between them. CDR3 length equals 15 residues. CDR3 in DNA: TGCGCCAGCAGCCCAACAGGGCGAAGCACAGATACGCAGTATTTT. Encoded protein: CASSPTGRSTDTQYF.

The J gene is TRBJ2-7, the V gene TRBV6-2 or TRBV6-3; TRBD1 matches at 9 bases. With 2 bases clipped from V and 3 bases from J, the junction kept 8 bases outside the gene matches. Germline V gives CDR1 MNHEY, CDR2 SVGEGT. CDR3 length: 16 amino acids. The DNA for the CDR3 is TGTGCCAGCAGTTACCGGCCGGGACAGGGATACTACGAGCAGTACTTC. Protein product: CASSYRPGQGYYEQYF.

This sequence joins TRBV2 and TRBJ2-3; D unclear. The V and J ends lost 6 bases and 5 bases respectively, with 15 bases between them. Per the germline V gene, CDR1 is SNHLY and CDR2 is FYNNEI. The CDR3 has 14 amino acids. CDR3: CASRAGSVLDTQYF. DNA for the CDR3: TGTGCCAGCAGGGCAGGAAGCGTTTTAGATACGCAGTATTTT. Drawing the rest from reference TRBV2 and TRBJ2-3, the complete variable domain is EPEVTQTPSHQVTQMGQEVILRCVPISNHLYFYWYRQILGQKVEFLVSFYNNEISEKSEIFDDQFSVERPDGSNFTLKIRSTKLEDSAMYFCASRAGSVLDTQYFGPGTRLTVL.